This entry lists 7 T cell receptor beta chains sequenced from one sample in a study of cytomegalovirus exposure and HLA in healthy donors. Here immunoSEQ multiplex PCR was the method, and the copy in TCRdb shows in-frame clones only, minus some. The sample has 150,000 to 200,000 clones, roughly nine tenths seen once. Sequencing was performed on PBMCs. The receptor source for this set is a woman between 25 and 40 years old in good health and CMV-seronegative.

The V and J genes are TRBV6-1 and TRBJ2-7; no reliable D call. V lost 2 bases, J lost 2 bases, and 7 bases lay in between. CDR3 length equals 13 residues. Looked up from germline, CDR1 is MNHNS and CDR2 is SASEGT. This chain's CDR3 is CASSEQQTYEQYF. The CDR3 DNA is TGTGCCAGCAGTGAACAACAGACCTACGAGCAGTACTTC.

The genes are TRBV9 and TRBJ1-4; D not resolved. CDR1 and CDR2 (germline): SGDLS, YYNGEE. The length of the CDR3 is 13 residues. V lost 4 bases, J lost 7 bases, and 11 bases lay in between. The CDR3 sequence is CASSHPGGEKLFF. In DNA, the CDR3 is TGTGCCAGCAGCCACCCCGGCGGTGAAAAACTGTTTTTT.

CDR3 sequence: CASSLRQGQETQYF. The CDR3, as DNA: TGTGCCAGCAGCTTACGACAGGGGCAAGAGACCCAGTACTTC. The chain carries TRBV7-9 and TRBJ2-5, with 8 bases identical to TRBD1. This CDR3 is 14 amino acids long. V lost 2 bases, J lost 2 bases, and 1 base stayed unmatched. Germline CDR1 reads SEHNR; CDR2 reads FQNEAQ (reference sequence).

The sample holds one count of this clone. V is TRBV9 and J is TRBJ2-5; 9 bases match TRBD2. This CDR3 has 16 residues. J gave up 5 bases and V 3 bases, and 11 bases lay outside the gene matches. The germline V gene encodes CDR1 SGDLS and CDR2 YYNGEE. The CDR3 DNA sequence: TGTGCCAGCAGCGCAGCTAGGCGGGGGGGCAGGGAGACCCAGTACTTC. Translating it yields CASSAARRGGRETQYF. The full variable domain, completed using reference TRBV9 and TRBJ2-5, is DSGVTQTPKHLITATGQRVTLRCSPRSGDLSVYWYQQSLDQGLQFLIQYYNGEERAKGNILERFSAQQFPDLHSELNLSSLELGDSALYFCASSAARRGGRETQYFGPGTRLLVL.

The chain combines TRBV29-1 with TRBJ2-7, with 11 bases lining up with TRBD2. The junction had 5 bases not matched to a gene; V was cut back by 5 bases and J by 5 bases. This CDR3 comprises 13 residues. The V gene's germline CDR1 is SQVTM and CDR2 ANQGSEA. CDR3 sequence (DNA): TGCAGCGTTCTACTAGCGGGAGTCCACGAGCAGTACTTC. Translated: CSVLLAGVHEQYF.

The chain is built from TRBV27 and TRBJ2-2, with a tentative D call TRBD2 (5 bases). The CDR3 loop spans 15 amino acids. Trimming stripped 7 bases from V and 0 bases from J, with 12 bases between. CDR1 and CDR2 from the germline V gene are MNHEY and SMNVEV (reference sequence). CDR3 loop: CASIDWTSNTGELFF. The CDR3 coding sequence is TGTGCCAGCATCGACTGGACTTCGAACACCGGGGAGCTGTTTTTT.

This clone is a singleton in its sample. This chain joins TRBV9 and TRBJ2-1, with unresolved D. The CDR3 consists of 12 residues. Germline CDR1 and CDR2: SGDLS and YYNGEE. V lost 3 bases, J lost 10 bases, and 11 bases lay in between. CDR3 bases: TGTGCCAGCAGCGCCCAAGATGGGGAGCAGTTCTTC. It yields the protein CASSAQDGEQFF.